This T cell receptor beta chain was sequenced in a study of CD8 T cells in ankylosing spondylitis. TCRdb re-called the 5' RACE reads through MiXCR, storing one row per CDR3 protein. Of 250,000 or so distinct CDR3 sequences in the sample, 15% to 20% were seen once. CDR1 and CDR2 from the germline V gene are SQVTM and ANQGSEA. This CDR3 is 13 amino acids long. The V and J ends lost 4 bases and 0 bases respectively, with 7 bases between them. About this clonotype: Its antigen remains unknown.

General study results and limits: Disease-linked clones reportedly showed significant enrichment in matched ankylosing spondylitis synovial fluid. Clones linked to the disease showed a CD8+ phenotype. They occurred at relatively low frequencies in peripheral blood. Prior work had noted some motif variants in reactive arthritis blood and synovial fluid.

Material for sequencing was blood, either unsorted or a sorted T cell fraction (not recorded which). The sequence came from a male donor with ankylosing spondylitis or in good health (not recorded which). The chain combines TRBV29-1 with TRBJ1-5; D not certain. The CDR3 DNA reads as TGCAGCGTTGGGGCAGTTAGCAATCAGCCCCAGCATTTT. Translated, it gives CSVGAVSNQPQHF.